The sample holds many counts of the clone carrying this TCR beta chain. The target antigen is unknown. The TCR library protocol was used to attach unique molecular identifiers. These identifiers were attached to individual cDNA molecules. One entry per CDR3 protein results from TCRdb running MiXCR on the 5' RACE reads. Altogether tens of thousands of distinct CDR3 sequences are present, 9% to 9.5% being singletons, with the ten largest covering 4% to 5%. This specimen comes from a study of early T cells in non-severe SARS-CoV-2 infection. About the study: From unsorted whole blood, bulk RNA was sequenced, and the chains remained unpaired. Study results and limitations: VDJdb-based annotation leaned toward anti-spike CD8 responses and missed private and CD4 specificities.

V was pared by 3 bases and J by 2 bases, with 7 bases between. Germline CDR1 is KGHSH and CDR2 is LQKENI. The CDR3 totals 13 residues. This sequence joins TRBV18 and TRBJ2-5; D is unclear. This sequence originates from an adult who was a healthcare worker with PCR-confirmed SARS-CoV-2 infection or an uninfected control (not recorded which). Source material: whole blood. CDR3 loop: CASSPYPQETQYF. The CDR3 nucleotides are TGTGCCAGCTCACCGTACCCTCAAGAGACCCAGTACTTC.